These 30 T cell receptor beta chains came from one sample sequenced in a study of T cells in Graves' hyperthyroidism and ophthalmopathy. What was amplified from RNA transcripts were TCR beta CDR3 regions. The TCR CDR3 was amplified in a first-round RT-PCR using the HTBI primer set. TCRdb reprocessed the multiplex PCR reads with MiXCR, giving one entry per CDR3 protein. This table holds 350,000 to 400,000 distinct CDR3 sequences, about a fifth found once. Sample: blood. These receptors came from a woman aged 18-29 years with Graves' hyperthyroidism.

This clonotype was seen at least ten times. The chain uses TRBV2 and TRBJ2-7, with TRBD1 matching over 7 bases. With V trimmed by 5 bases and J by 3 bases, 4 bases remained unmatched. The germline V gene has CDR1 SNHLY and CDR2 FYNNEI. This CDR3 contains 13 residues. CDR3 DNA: TGTGCCAGCAGTTCAGACAGGGTCTACGAGCAGTACTTC. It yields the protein CASSSDRVYEQYF.

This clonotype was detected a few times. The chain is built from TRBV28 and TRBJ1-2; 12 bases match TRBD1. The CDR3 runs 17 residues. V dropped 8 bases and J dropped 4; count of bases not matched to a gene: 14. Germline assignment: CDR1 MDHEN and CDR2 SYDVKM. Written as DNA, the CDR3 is TGTGCCAGCCTTCCCCTCCGGGACAGGGGGCGCGGCTATGGCTACACCTTC. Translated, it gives CASLPLRDRGRGYGYTF.

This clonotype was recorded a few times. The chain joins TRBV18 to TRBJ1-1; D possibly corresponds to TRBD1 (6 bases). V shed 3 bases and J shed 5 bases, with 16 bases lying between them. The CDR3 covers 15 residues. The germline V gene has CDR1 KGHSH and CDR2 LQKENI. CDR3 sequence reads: CASSPGQRAGTEAFF. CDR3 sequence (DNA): TGTGCCAGCTCACCCGGACAGAGGGCAGGAACTGAAGCTTTCTTT. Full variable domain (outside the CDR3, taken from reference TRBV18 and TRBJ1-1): NAGVMQNPRHLVRRRGQEARLRCSPMKGHSHVYWYRQLPEEGLKFMVYLQKENIIDESGMPKERFSAEFPKEGPSILRIQQVVRGDSAAYFCASSPGQRAGTEAFFGQGTRLTVV.

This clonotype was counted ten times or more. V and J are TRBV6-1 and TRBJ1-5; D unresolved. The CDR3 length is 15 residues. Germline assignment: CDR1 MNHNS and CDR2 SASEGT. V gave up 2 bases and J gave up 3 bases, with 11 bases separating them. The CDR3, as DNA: TGTGCCAGCAGTGAATCGTTGGGAGTCAATCAGCCCCAGCATTTT. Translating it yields CASSESLGVNQPQHF.

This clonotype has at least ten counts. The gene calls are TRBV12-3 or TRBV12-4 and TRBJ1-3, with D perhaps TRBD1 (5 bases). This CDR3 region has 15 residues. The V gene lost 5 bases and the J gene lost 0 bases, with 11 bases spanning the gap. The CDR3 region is CASSPWGDSGNTIYF. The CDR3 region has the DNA TGTGCCAGCAGTCCCTGGGGGGACTCTGGAAACACCATATATTTT.

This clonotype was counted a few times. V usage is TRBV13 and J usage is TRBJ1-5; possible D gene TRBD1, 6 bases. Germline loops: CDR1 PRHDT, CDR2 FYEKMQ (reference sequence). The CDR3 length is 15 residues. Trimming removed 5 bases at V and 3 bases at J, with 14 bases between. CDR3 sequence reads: CASSVRGEANQPQHF. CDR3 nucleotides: TGTGCCAGCAGCGTCAGGGGTGAGGCCAATCAGCCCCAGCATTTT. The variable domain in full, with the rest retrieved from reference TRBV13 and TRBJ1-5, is AAGVIQSPRHLIKEKRETATLKCYPIPRHDTVYWYQQGPGQDPQFLISFYEKMQSDKGSIPDRFSAQQFSDYHSELNMSSLELGDSALYFCASSVRGEANQPQHFGDGTRLSIL.

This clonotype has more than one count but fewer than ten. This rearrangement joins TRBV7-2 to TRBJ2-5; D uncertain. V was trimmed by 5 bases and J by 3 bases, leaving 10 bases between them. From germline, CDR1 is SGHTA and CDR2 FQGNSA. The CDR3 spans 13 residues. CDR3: CASSPKSKETQYF. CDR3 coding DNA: TGTGCCAGCAGCCCCAAGAGCAAAGAGACCCAGTACTTC.

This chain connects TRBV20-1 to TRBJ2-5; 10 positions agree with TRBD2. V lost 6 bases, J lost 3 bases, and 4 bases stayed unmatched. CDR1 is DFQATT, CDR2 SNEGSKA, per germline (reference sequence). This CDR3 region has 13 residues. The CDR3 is CSAKRGGEETQYF. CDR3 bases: TGCAGTGCCAAGCGGGGGGGCGAAGAGACCCAGTACTTC.

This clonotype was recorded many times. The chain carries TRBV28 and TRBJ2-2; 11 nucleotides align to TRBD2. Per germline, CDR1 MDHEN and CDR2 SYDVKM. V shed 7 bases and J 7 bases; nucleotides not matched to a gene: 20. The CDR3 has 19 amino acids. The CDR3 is CASTANILLAGGPVGELFF. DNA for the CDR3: TGTGCCAGCACCGCAAACATACTCTTAGCGGGGGGGCCGGTCGGGGAGCTGTTTTTT.

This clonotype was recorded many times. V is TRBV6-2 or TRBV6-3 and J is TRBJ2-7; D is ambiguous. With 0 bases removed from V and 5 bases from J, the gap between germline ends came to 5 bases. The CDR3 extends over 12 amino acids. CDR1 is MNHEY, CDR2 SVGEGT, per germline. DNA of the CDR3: TGTGCCAGCAGTTACTCCGCGAACGAGCAGTACTTC. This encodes CASSYSANEQYF.

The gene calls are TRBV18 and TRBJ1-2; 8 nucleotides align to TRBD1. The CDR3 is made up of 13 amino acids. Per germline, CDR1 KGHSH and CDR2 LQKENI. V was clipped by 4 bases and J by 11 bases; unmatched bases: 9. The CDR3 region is CASSQPTGAAYTF. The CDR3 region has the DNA TGTGCCAGCTCACAACCGACAGGGGCCGCGTACACCTTC.

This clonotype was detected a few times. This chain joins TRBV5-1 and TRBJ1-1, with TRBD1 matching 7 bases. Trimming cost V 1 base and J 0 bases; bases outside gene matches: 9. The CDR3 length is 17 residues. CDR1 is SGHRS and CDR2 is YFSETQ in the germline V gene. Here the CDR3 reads CASSLKLGGALNTEAFF. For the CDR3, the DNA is TGCGCCAGCAGCTTGAAGTTAGGGGGCGCCTTGAACACTGAAGCTTTCTTT.

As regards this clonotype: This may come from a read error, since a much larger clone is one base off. The CDR3 loop reads CASCRDRGSNQPQHF. For the CDR3, the DNA is TGTGCCAGCTGCCGGGACAGGGGCAGCAATCAGCCCCAGCATTTT. The genes are TRBV9 and TRBJ1-5, with TRBD1 matching 10 bases. Germline V gene data show CDR1 as SGDLS and CDR2 as YYNGEE. V lost 7 bases and J lost 1; bases outside the gene matches: 5. This CDR3 comprises 15 residues.

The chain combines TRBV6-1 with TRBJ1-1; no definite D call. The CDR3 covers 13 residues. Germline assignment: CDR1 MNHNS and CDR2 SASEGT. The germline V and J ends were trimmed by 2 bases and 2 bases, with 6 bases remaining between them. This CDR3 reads CASSESFNTEAFF. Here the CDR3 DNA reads TGTGCCAGCAGTGAATCCTTTAACACTGAAGCTTTCTTT.

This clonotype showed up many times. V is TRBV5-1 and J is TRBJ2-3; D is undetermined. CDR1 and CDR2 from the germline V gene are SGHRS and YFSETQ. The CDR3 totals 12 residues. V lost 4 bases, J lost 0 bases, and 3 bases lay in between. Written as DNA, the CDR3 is TGCGCCAGCAGCCAAAGCACAGATACGCAGTATTTT. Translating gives CASSQSTDTQYF. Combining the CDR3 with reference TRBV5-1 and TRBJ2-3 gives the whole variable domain KAGVTQTPRYLIKTRGQQVTLSCSPISGHRSVSWYQQTPGQGLQFLFEYFSETQRNKGNFPGRFSGRQFSNSRSEMNVSTLELGDSALYLCASSQSTDTQYFGPGTRLTVL.

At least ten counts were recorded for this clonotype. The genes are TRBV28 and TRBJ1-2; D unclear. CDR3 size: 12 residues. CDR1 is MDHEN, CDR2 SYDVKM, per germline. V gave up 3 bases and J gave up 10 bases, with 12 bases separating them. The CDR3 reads CASSLRLDDYTF. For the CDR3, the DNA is TGTGCCAGCAGTTTGAGATTGGATGACTACACCTTC.

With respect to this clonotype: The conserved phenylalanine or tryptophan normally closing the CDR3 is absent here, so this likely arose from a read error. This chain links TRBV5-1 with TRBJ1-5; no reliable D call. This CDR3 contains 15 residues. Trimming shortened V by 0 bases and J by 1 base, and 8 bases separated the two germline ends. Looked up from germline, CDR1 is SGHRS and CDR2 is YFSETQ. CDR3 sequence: CASSLGGGSNQPQHS. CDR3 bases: TGCGCCAGCAGCTTGGGGGGAGGGAGCAATCAGCCCCAGCATTCT.

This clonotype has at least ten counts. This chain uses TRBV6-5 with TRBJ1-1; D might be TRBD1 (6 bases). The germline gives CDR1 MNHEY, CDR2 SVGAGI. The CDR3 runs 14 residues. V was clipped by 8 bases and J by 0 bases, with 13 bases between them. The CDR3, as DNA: TGTGCCAGCGGCCGGGACACGCTGAACACTGAAGCTTTCTTT. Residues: CASGRDTLNTEAFF.

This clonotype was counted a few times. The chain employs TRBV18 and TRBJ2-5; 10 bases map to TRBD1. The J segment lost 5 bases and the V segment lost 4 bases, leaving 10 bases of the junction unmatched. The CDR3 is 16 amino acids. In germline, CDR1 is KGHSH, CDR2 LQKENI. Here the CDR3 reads CASSLGQGLEGETQYF. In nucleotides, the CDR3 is TGTGCCAGCTCACTGGGACAGGGGCTCGAGGGGGAGACCCAGTACTTC.

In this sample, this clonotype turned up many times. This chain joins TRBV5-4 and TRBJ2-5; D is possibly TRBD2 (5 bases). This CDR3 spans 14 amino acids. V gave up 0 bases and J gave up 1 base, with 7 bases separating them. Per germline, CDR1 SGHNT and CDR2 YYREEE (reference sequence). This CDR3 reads CASSLATTQETQYF. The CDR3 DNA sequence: TGTGCCAGCAGCTTGGCGACTACCCAAGAGACCCAGTACTTC.

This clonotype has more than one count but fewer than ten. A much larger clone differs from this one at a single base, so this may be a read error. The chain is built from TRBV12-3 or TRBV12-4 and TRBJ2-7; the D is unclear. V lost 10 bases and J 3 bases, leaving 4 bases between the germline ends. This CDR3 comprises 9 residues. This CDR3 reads CANYYEQYF. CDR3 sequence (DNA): TGTGCCAACTACTACGAGCAGTACTTC.

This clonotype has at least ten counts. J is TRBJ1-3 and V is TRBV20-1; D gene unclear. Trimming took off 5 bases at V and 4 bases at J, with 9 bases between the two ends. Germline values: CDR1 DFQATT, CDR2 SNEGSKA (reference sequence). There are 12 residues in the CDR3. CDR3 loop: CSAGVLGNTIYF. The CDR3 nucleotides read TGCAGTGCTGGGGTCCTGGGAAACACCATATATTTT.

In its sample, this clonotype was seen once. The CDR3: CASSFSRPPGSNTEAFF. CDR3 nucleotides: TGTGCCAGCAGTTTTAGTCGTCCCCCCGGAAGTAACACTGAAGCTTTCTTT. The chain recombines TRBV28 with TRBJ1-1; D is ambiguous. This CDR3 comprises 17 residues. V shed 3 bases and J shed 2 bases, with 19 bases lying between them. Germline V gives CDR1 MDHEN, CDR2 SYDVKM.

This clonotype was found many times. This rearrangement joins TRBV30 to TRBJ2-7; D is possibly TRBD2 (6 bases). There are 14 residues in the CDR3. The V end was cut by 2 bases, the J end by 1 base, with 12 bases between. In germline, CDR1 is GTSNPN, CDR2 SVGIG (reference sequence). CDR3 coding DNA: TGTGCCTGGAGTTGGGAAGGGAGGTCCTACGAGCAGTACTTC. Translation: CAWSWEGRSYEQYF.

The CDR3 bases are TGTGCCACCCAACCCTATGACAGGGGCGATCAGCCCCAGCATTTT. It translates to CATQPYDRGDQPQHF. The V call is TRBV10-3, the J call TRBJ1-5, with 8 bases that match TRBD1. Germline V gene data show CDR1 as ENHRY and CDR2 as SYGVKD. This CDR3 has 15 amino acids. J lost 5 bases, V lost 10 bases, and 13 bases had no gene match.

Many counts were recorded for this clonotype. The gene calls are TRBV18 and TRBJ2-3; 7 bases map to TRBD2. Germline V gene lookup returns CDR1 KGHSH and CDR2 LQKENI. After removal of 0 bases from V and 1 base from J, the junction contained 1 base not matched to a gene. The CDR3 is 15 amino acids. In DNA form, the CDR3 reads TGTGCCAGCTCACCACCGAGCGGGGGCACAGATACGCAGTATTTT. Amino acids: CASSPPSGGTDTQYF.

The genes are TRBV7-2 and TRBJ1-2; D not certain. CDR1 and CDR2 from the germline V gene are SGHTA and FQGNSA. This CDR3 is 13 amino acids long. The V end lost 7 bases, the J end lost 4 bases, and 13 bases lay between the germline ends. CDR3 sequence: CASNFGRGYGYTF. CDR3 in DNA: TGTGCCAGCAATTTTGGACGGGGCTATGGCTACACCTTC. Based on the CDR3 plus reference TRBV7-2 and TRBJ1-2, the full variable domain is GAGVSQSPSNKVTEKGKDVELRCDPISGHTALYWYRQSLGQGLEFLIYFQGNSAPDKSGLPSDRFSAERTGGSVSTLTIQRTQQEDSAVYLCASNFGRGYGYTFGSGTRLTVV.

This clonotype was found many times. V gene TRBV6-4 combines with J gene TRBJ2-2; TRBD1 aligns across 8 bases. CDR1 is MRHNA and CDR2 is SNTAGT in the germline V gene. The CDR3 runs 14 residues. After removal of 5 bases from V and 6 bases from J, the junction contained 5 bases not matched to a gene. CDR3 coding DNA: TGTGCCAGCAGTCCGGGACAGGTTTCCGGGGAGCTGTTTTTT. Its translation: CASSPGQVSGELFF.

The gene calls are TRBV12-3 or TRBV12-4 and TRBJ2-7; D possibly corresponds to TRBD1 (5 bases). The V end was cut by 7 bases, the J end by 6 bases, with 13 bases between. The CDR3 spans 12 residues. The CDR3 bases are TGTGCCAGCACCCATAGGACAACCGAGCAGTACTTC. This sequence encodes CASTHRTTEQYF.

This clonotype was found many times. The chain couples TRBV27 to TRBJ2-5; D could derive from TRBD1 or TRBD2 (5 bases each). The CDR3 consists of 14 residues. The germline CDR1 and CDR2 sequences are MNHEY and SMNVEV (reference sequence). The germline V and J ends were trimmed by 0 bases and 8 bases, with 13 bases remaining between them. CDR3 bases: TGTGCCAGCAGTTTATCGAAAGAGGGGTTCACCCAGTACTTC. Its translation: CASSLSKEGFTQYF.